One sample yielded the 21 T cell receptor beta chains listed below, sequenced in a study of identical twins. TCRdb itself ran the 5' RACE reads through MiXCR, one entry per CDR3 protein. The data contain roughly 250,000 distinct CDR3 sequences, about 7.3% of them singletons. These data also formed part of another study, on yellow fever vaccine responses in identical twins.

Sequenced input: memory (CD45RO+) T cells sorted from blood. The receptor source for this set is a young woman in good health.

This clonotype was seen only a few times. This chain joins TRBV28 and TRBJ2-5; 7 bases are a match to TRBD1. The J segment lost 9 bases and the V segment lost 3 bases, leaving 10 bases of the junction unmatched. CDR1 is MDHEN and CDR2 is SYDVKM in the germline V gene. The CDR3 has 14 amino acids. CDR3 region: CASSFRGTQLSQYF. For the CDR3, the DNA is TGTGCCAGCAGTTTCAGGGGGACCCAATTATCCCAGTACTTC. The full variable domain, completed using reference TRBV28 and TRBJ2-5, is DVKVTQSSRYLVKRTGEKVFLECVQDMDHENMFWYRQDPGLGLRLIYFSYDVKMKEKGDIPEGYSVSREKKERFSLILESASTNQTSMYLCASSFRGTQLSQYFGPGTRLLVL.

This clonotype was picked up many times. This chain joins TRBV5-1 and TRBJ2-2; 8 bases map to TRBD2. The CDR3 consists of 15 residues. Trimming took 4 bases from V and 8 from J; bases not matched to a gene: 10. The germline CDR1 and CDR2 sequences are SGHRS and YFSETQ. The CDR3 DNA follows: TGCGCCAGCAGCCGTAGCGGGGATCCTTCTGGGGAGCTGTTTTTT. This codes for CASSRSGDPSGELFF.

This clonotype was recorded many times. The chain is built from TRBV20-1 and TRBJ2-5; 10 nucleotides match TRBD2. V was pared by 5 bases and J by 3 bases, with 9 bases of the junction left unmatched. CDR1 is DFQATT and CDR2 is SNEGSKA in the germline V gene (reference sequence). The CDR3 runs to 15 residues. The CDR3 here is CSAPPAGGPEETQYF. The CDR3 DNA reads as TGCAGTGCTCCCCCAGCGGGAGGGCCTGAAGAGACCCAGTACTTC.

With respect to this clonotype: This CDR3 is missing its conserved last phenylalanine or tryptophan, likely due to a read error. The DNA is left out, because the CDR3 cannot be placed on it with certainty; the CDR3 is given as TCRdb lists it. The chain uses TRBV21-1 and TRBJ2-7; the D segment call TRBD1 is taken from the table without a DNA check. TRBV21-1 is designated a pseudogene. Counting both end residues, the CDR3 totals 14 amino acids. The chain's CDR3 is CASSKGSGQGSSCT.

This clonotype was detected ten times or more. The V call is TRBV6-1, the J call TRBJ1-5; D not certain. Germline V gene data show CDR1 as MNHNS and CDR2 as SASEGT. V lost 3 bases and J 4 bases, leaving 16 bases between the germline ends. The CDR3 is 16 amino acids. The CDR3 nucleotides read TGTGCCAGCAGTGAGTCTGGGTTTCTGAGTAATCAGCCCCAGCATTTT. Translating it yields CASSESGFLSNQPQHF.

Only a few counts were recorded for this clonotype. The V and J genes are TRBV5-5 and TRBJ2-7, with D possibly being TRBD1 (6 bases). Germline-derived CDR1 and CDR2 are SGHKS and YYEKEE (reference sequence). V dropped 5 bases and J dropped 3 bases, with 15 bases sitting between them. This CDR3 has 14 amino acids. In nucleotides, the CDR3 is TGTGCCAGCAGTGGTGGACAGTCAGACTACGAGCAGTACTTC. Translated, it gives CASSGGQSDYEQYF.

This clonotype was counted many times. The gene calls are TRBV4-1 and TRBJ2-5; 7 nucleotides align to TRBD2. The CDR3 runs to 15 residues. Germline V gene data show CDR1 as MGHRA and CDR2 as YSYEKL. The V gene end was trimmed by 0 bases and the J gene end by 1 base; junction bases not matched to a gene: 2. This CDR3 is CASSQEGGGQETQYF. The CDR3 nucleotides read TGCGCCAGCAGCCAAGAAGGCGGGGGCCAAGAGACCCAGTACTTC.

This chain uses TRBV20-1 with TRBJ2-5; D is undetermined. V shed 3 bases and J shed 4 bases, with 9 bases lying between them. This CDR3 is built from 12 residues. Per germline, CDR1 DFQATT and CDR2 SNEGSKA (reference sequence). CDR3 sequence (DNA): TGCAGTGCTAGTGCACTTGGAGAGACCCAGTACTTC. Its translation is CSASALGETQYF.

The table lists this clonotype with many counts. The V call is TRBV11-2, the J call TRBJ2-2; either TRBD1 or TRBD2 may fit D (7 bases each). Germline CDR1 and CDR2: SGHAT and FQNNGV. Trimming pared 3 bases from V and 4 bases from J, leaving 12 bases between. The CDR3 is 15 residues long. CDR3 residues: CASSFQGGGTGELFF. In nucleotides, the CDR3 is TGTGCCAGCAGCTTCCAGGGGGGGGGCACCGGGGAGCTGTTTTTT.

This clonotype was picked up a small number of times. The chain employs TRBV20-1 and TRBJ2-1, with 8 bases aligning to TRBD2. The CDR3 is made up of 12 amino acids. With V trimmed by 7 bases and J by 3 bases, 2 bases remained unmatched. From germline, CDR1 is DFQATT and CDR2 SNEGSKA (reference sequence). In nucleotides, the CDR3 is TGCAGTGGTAGCGGGGTCTACAATGAGCAGTTCTTC. Encoded protein: CSGSGVYNEQFF.

This clonotype has a count of ten or more. This chain uses TRBV10-2 with TRBJ2-6; D possibly corresponds to TRBD1 (6 bases). The CDR3 loop spans 16 amino acids. Trimming removed 0 bases at V and 0 bases at J, with 6 bases between. CDR1 and CDR2 (germline): WSHSY, SAAADI. For the CDR3, the DNA is TGCGCCAGCAGTGAGTCAGGGGGCTCTGGGGCCAACGTCCTGACTTTC. It is translated as CASSESGGSGANVLTF.

The V gene is TRBV18, the J gene TRBJ2-5, with 8 bases that match TRBD2. V lost 5 bases to trimming and J lost 2 bases; unmatched junction nucleotides: 4. The CDR3 consists of 14 residues. Germline CDR1 reads KGHSH; CDR2 reads LQKENI. CDR3 in DNA: TGTGCCAGCTCAGGTAGCGGGGATCAAGAGACCCAGTACTTC. Its translation is CASSGSGDQETQYF. The variable domain in full, completed from reference TRBV18 and TRBJ2-5, reads NAGVMQNPRHLVRRRGQEARLRCSPMKGHSHVYWYRQLPEEGLKFMVYLQKENIIDESGMPKERFSAEFPKEGPSILRIQQVVRGDSAAYFCASSGSGDQETQYFGPGTRLLVL.

This clonotype was found many times. The chain recombines TRBV5-1 with TRBJ1-1; D is ambiguous. The CDR3 totals 13 residues. Germline assignment: CDR1 SGHRS and CDR2 YFSETQ. V lost 4 bases to trimming and J lost 1 base, with 8 bases between them. CDR3 in amino acids: CASSLQKNTEAFF. The DNA of the CDR3 is TGCGCCAGCAGCCTCCAGAAGAACACTGAAGCTTTCTTT.

The V and J genes are TRBV6-1 and TRBJ2-2, with 10 bases identical to TRBD1. Germline V gene sequence: CDR1 MNHNS, CDR2 SASEGT. Germline trimming cut 6 bases from V and 5 bases from J; bases unmatched to any gene: 6. The length of the CDR3 is 15 residues. The CDR3 DNA follows: TGTGCCAGCAGCTCAGACAGGGGGCCGACCGGGGAGCTGTTTTTT. Its translation is CASSSDRGPTGELFF.

The chain combines TRBV11-2 with TRBJ1-6; D gene ambiguous. Germline V gene sequence: CDR1 SGHAT, CDR2 FQNNGV. The CDR3 totals 12 residues. Trimming shortened V by 5 bases and J by 6 bases, and 5 bases separated the two germline ends. For the CDR3, the DNA is TGTGCCAGCAGCCACGTTAATTCACCCCTCCACTTT. Amino acid sequence: CASSHVNSPLHF.

This clonotype was counted many times. The CDR3 DNA is TGTGCCATCAGTTTGGGACTAGCGGGGGATTCCACCGGGGAGCTGTTTTTT. Translated: CAISLGLAGDSTGELFF. The chain recombines TRBV10-3 with TRBJ2-2, with TRBD2 identical over 14 bases. This CDR3 comprises 17 residues. With 5 bases clipped from V and 4 bases from J, the junction kept 6 bases outside the gene matches. Germline V gene lookup returns CDR1 ENHRY and CDR2 SYGVKD.

The chain couples TRBV3-1 to TRBJ2-1; D unclear. The V end lost 1 base, the J end lost 9 bases, and 7 bases lay between the germline ends. Germline values: CDR1 LGHDT, CDR2 YNNKEL (reference sequence). The length of the CDR3 is 12 residues. The CDR3 reads CASSQAGIEQFF. The CDR3 nucleotides read TGTGCCAGCAGCCAAGCTGGCATTGAGCAGTTCTTC.

This clonotype has ten or more counts. The chain uses TRBV5-1 and TRBJ2-5; D possibly corresponds to TRBD2 (6 bases). Trimming cost V 4 bases and J 1 base, with 11 bases left between them. Germline V CDR1 and CDR2: SGHRS, YFSETQ. The CDR3 extends over 14 amino acids. The CDR3 DNA reads TGCGCCAGCAGCCCCGGGACTGGCCAAGAGACCCAGTACTTC. As protein: CASSPGTGQETQYF.

This sequence joins TRBV20-1 and TRBJ1-1; 8 bases line up with TRBD1. V trimming: 6 bases; J trimming: 0 bases; junction bases outside the gene matches: 9. Germline V gene data show CDR1 as DFQATT and CDR2 as SNEGSKA (reference sequence). CDR3 length: 15 amino acids. The CDR3 nucleotides read TGCAGTGCGGGACAGGAAAGCCTAATGAACACTGAAGCTTTCTTT. The encoded protein is CSAGQESLMNTEAFF.

This clonotype was observed many times. The chain recombines TRBV20-1 with TRBJ2-2; a possible D gene is TRBD1 (6 bases). The CDR3 is 15 amino acids. Germline lookup yields CDR1 DFQATT and CDR2 SNEGSKA (reference sequence). Trimming removed 6 bases at V and 4 bases at J, with 18 bases between. CDR3 bases: TGCAGTGCCTCAAAGGCTACAGGGAGCACCGGGGAGCTGTTTTTT. It codes for CSASKATGSTGELFF.

This clonotype has a count of ten or more. This sequence joins TRBV27 and TRBJ2-7, with 9 bases identical to TRBD1. The CDR3 spans 15 residues. Losses at the gene ends were 0 bases for V and 2 bases for J; bases not matched to a gene: 2. Germline assignment: CDR1 MNHEY and CDR2 SMNVEV (reference sequence). The CDR3 nucleotides read TGTGCCAGCAGTTTATCCTGGGACAGGGCCTACGAGCAGTACTTC. This translates into CASSLSWDRAYEQYF.